This T cell receptor beta chain is drawn from a study of blood T cell repertoires in COVID-19. CDR1 and CDR2 (germline): SGHTA, FQGNSA. The CDR3 sequence is 14 residues long. Trimming pared 1 base from V and 4 bases from J, leaving 10 bases between. The method was immunoSEQ multiplex PCR; TCRdb's version includes in-frame clones alone and lacks a portion of them. The sample gives 200,000 or so clones, more than 75% of which show up once; about 4.8% is in the top ten. This receptor was taken from a man aged 50 to 60 with acute or convalescent COVID-19. The sample was peripheral blood. The chain uses TRBV7-2 and TRBJ1-1; possibly TRBD1 for D (5 bases). The DNA of the CDR3 is TGTGCCAGCAGCTTAGTGGGGGGTGGCACTGAAGCTTTCTTT. Protein product: CASSLVGGGTEAFF.